The 6 T cell receptor beta chains reported below all come from one sample, sequenced in a study of Graves' ophthalmopathy and Graves' hyperthyroidism. Amplifying from RNA transcripts, the study obtained TCR beta CDR3 regions. HTBI primers primed a first-round RT-PCR, and a second-round multiplex PCR followed. TCRdb fed the multiplex PCR reads into MiXCR, producing one record per CDR3 protein. Of hundreds of thousands of distinct CDR3 sequences detected, around 21% appear once; the ten largest clones hold 2.5% to 3%. Sequenced: peripheral blood. The receptors originated from a young woman with stable Graves' hyperthyroidism.

The J gene is TRBJ1-5, the V gene TRBV27; no definite D call. The CDR3 sequence is 15 residues long. CDR1 is MNHEY, CDR2 SMNVEV, per germline (reference sequence). Trimming left V 5 bases short and J 0 bases short, with 11 bases between. The CDR3 nucleotides read TGTGCCAGCAGTCTGGCTGAGTCTAGCAATCAGCCCCAGCATTTT. It encodes CASSLAESSNQPQHF.

This clonotype was found many times. The chain has TRBV19 and TRBJ2-2; perhaps TRBD1 as D (6 bases). The CDR3 sequence is 15 residues long. The germline gives CDR1 LNHDA, CDR2 SQIVND (reference sequence). The germline V and J ends were trimmed by 6 bases and 0 bases, with 11 bases remaining between them. CDR3 loop: CASRKDRANTGELFF. DNA of the CDR3: TGTGCCAGTAGAAAGGACAGAGCGAACACCGGGGAGCTGTTTTTT.

This chain links TRBV12-3 or TRBV12-4 with TRBJ1-1; TRBD1 might be the D (5 bases). The V and J ends lost 3 bases and 1 base respectively, with 9 bases between them. The CDR3 totals 14 residues. CDR3 sequence: CASSFRGGNTEAFF. In DNA, the CDR3 is TGTGCCAGCAGTTTTCGGGGGGGGAACACTGAAGCTTTCTTT.

The chain combines TRBV6-1 with TRBJ1-2, with D perhaps matching TRBD1 (6 bases). Trimming pared 1 base from V and 5 bases from J, leaving 20 bases between. Per germline, CDR1 MNHNS and CDR2 SASEGT. The CDR3 spans 17 residues. The DNA for the CDR3 is TGTGCCAGCAGTGAAGATCTTCCGTGGGAGGGGACATATGGCTACACCTTC. Amino acids: CASSEDLPWEGTYGYTF.

This clonotype was detected ten times or more. A read error may be the cause here, since a much bigger clone is one base away. The CDR3 reads CASSLWGGSYNSHLHF. For the CDR3, the DNA is TGTGCCAGCAGTTTATGGGGGGGGTCCTATAATTCACACCTCCACTTT. V and J are TRBV28 and TRBJ1-6; a possible D gene is TRBD1 (5 bases). The CDR3 consists of 16 residues. The V gene's germline CDR1 is MDHEN and CDR2 SYDVKM.

This clonotype came up many times. V is TRBV19 and J is TRBJ1-5; tentative D call: TRBD1 (6 bases). The V gene lost 1 base and the J gene lost 2 bases, with 12 bases spanning the gap. From germline, CDR1 is LNHDA and CDR2 SQIVND (reference sequence). This CDR3 has 16 residues. In nucleotides, the CDR3 is TGTGCCAGTAGTATAGCTCGGGGGCTTGGCAATCAGCCCCAGCATTTT. This codes for CASSIARGLGNQPQHF.